The 9 T cell receptor beta chains reported below all come from one sample, sequenced in a study of blood T cell repertoires in COVID-19. Profiled with immunoSEQ multiplex PCR; TCRdb holds only in-frame clones, not every one. The sample gives approximately 360,000 clones, around 87% of which show up once; over 0.9% is in the top ten. Sequencing was carried out using PBMCs or T cells enriched from blood (not recorded which). These receptors originate from a woman under 40 with acute COVID-19.

The chain employs TRBV7-9 and TRBJ1-1; D unclear. Per the germline V gene, CDR1 is SEHNR and CDR2 is FQNEAQ (reference sequence). This CDR3 has 13 amino acids. With 5 bases removed from V and 6 bases from J, the gap between germline ends came to 13 bases. The chain's CDR3 is CASSTGRGSEAFF. Here the CDR3 DNA reads TGTGCCAGCAGCACCGGCAGAGGCTCTGAAGCTTTCTTT.

The J gene is TRBJ1-6, the V gene TRBV5-6, with 11 bases lining up with TRBD1. V was clipped by 1 base and J by 7 bases; unmatched bases: 7. The CDR3 has 17 amino acids. Germline CDR1 SGHDT, CDR2 YYEEEE. This CDR3 is CASSLRTGGFVNSPLHF. Here the CDR3 DNA reads TGTGCCAGCAGCTTGAGGACAGGGGGCTTCGTAAATTCACCCCTCCACTTT.

This chain joins TRBV5-1 and TRBJ2-7; 9 nucleotides line up with TRBD2. The trim removed 2 bases at V and 6 bases at J, leaving 9 bases unmatched. CDR1 is SGHRS and CDR2 is YFSETQ in the germline V gene. This CDR3 has 15 residues. The CDR3 DNA is TGCGCCAGCAGCTTTACCAGCGGGGGGCCCTCCGAGCAGTACTTC. Protein sequence: CASSFTSGGPSEQYF.

The V gene is TRBV25-1, the J gene TRBJ1-2, with D possibly being TRBD1 (5 bases). Looked up from germline, CDR1 is MGHDK and CDR2 is SYGVNS. The CDR3 sequence is 14 residues long. Trimming pared 5 bases from V and 6 bases from J, leaving 16 bases between. CDR3 DNA sequence: TGTGCCAGCAGTAGCCACGCGGGGCGTGATGGCTACACCTTC. Protein product: CASSSHAGRDGYTF.

CDR3 residues: CASSTRTGGWETQYF. CDR3 DNA sequence: TGTGCCAGCAGCACTAGGACAGGGGGCTGGGAGACCCAGTACTTC. The chain combines TRBV9 with TRBJ2-5; 11 bases are shared with TRBD1. With 4 bases clipped from V and 5 bases from J, the junction kept 7 bases outside the gene matches. Per the germline V gene, CDR1 is SGDLS and CDR2 is YYNGEE. The CDR3 is made up of 15 amino acids. Looking up the rest from reference TRBV9 and TRBJ2-5 gives the full variable domain: DSGVTQTPKHLITATGQRVTLRCSPRSGDLSVYWYQQSLDQGLQFLIQYYNGEERAKGNILERFSAQQFPDLHSELNLSSLELGDSALYFCASSTRTGGWETQYFGPGTRLLVL.

The chain links TRBV30 to TRBJ1-5, with D hard to call. V was pared by 2 bases and J by 4 bases, with 9 bases between. Germline CDR1 GTSNPN, CDR2 SVGIG (reference sequence). There are 13 residues in the CDR3. The CDR3 DNA follows: TGTGCCTGGAGTTCGAACGGGAATCAGCCCCAGCATTTT. This encodes CAWSSNGNQPQHF.

The DNA for the CDR3 is TGTGCCAGTAGAGGCCCACAGGGGGCAGGTCAGCCCCAGCATTTT. This gives the protein CASRGPQGAGQPQHF. This chain uses TRBV19 with TRBJ1-5; TRBD1 matches 9 bases. Germline loops: CDR1 LNHDA, CDR2 SQIVND (reference sequence). CDR3 length equals 15 residues. The trim removed 6 bases at V and 6 bases at J, leaving 9 bases unmatched.

The chain links TRBV5-6 to TRBJ2-2; D is undetermined. Looked up from germline, CDR1 is SGHDT and CDR2 is YYEEEE. The CDR3 is 16 residues long. Trimming removed 2 bases at V and 0 bases at J, with 11 bases between. In DNA form, the CDR3 reads TGTGCCAGCAGCTTCTTCACCGGTGCGAACACCGGGGAGCTGTTTTTT. Translated: CASSFFTGANTGELFF. Full variable domain (outside the CDR3, taken from reference TRBV5-6 and TRBJ2-2): DAGVTQSPTHLIKTRGQQVTLRCSPKSGHDTVSWYQQALGQGPQFIFQYYEEEERQRGNFPDRFSGHQFPNYSSELNVNALLLGDSALYLCASSFFTGANTGELFFGEGSRLTVL.

This rearrangement joins TRBV7-2 to TRBJ1-1; D is unresolved. V was pared by 3 bases and J by 4 bases, with 12 bases between. Looked up from germline, CDR1 is SGHTA and CDR2 is FQGNSA. CDR3 length: 14 residues. For the CDR3, the DNA is TGTGCCAGCAGCTTGCTCCCCTTCGGCACTGAAGCTTTCTTT. The encoded protein is CASSLLPFGTEAFF. Full variable domain (rest looked up from reference TRBV7-2 and TRBJ1-1): GAGVSQSPSNKVTEKGKDVELRCDPISGHTALYWYRQSLGQGLEFLIYFQGNSAPDKSGLPSDRFSAERTGGSVSTLTIQRTQQEDSAVYLCASSLLPFGTEAFFGQGTRLTVV.